The clone carrying this T cell receptor (beta chain) was detected ten times or more. As yet, its antigen is unknown. This specimen comes from a study of T cells in Graves' hyperthyroidism and ophthalmopathy. General study points: Before onset, by a median of approximately 6.8 months, the model predicted ophthalmopathy.

What was amplified from RNA transcripts were TCR beta CDR3 regions. The primer set for the first-round RT-PCR of the TCR CDR3 was HTBI. Each CDR3 protein gets one entry after TCRdb re-called the multiplex PCR reads with MiXCR. Here the sample spans some 500,000 distinct CDR3 sequences, around 24% being singletons. Trimming took off 0 bases at V and 2 bases at J, with 11 bases between the two ends. Germline V gene lookup returns CDR1 DFQATT and CDR2 SNEGSKA (reference sequence). The CDR3 contains 14 residues. Each person with ophthalmopathy scored at least 3 on the Clinical Activity Score, reached NOSPECS grade 4 or higher, and had been ill under 3 months. Uncontrolled infections, other autoimmune diseases, pregnancy or lactation led to exclusion of patients. Used for diagnoses were clinical symptoms, serum thyroxine and TRAb, thyroid ultrasound and orbital computed tomography.

This TCR was sampled from a woman aged 25 to 39 with Graves' ophthalmopathy. The chain couples TRBV20-1 to TRBJ2-7; D ambiguous. Sequenced: blood. CDR3 amino acids: CSARDQRLPYEQYF. CDR3 sequence (DNA): TGCAGTGCTAGAGATCAGCGCTTACCCTACGAGCAGTACTTC.